This T cell receptor beta chain was sequenced for a study of blood T cell repertoires in COVID-19 (dated by TCRdb to 2018 to 2020). Regarding the study in general: Collaborator samples came from the United States, Italy and Spain and covered acute and convalescent phases of COVID-19. The prospective study material was composed of cDNA or gDNA derived from T cells, B-cell-depleted T cells, or PBMCs. The dataset comprised deeply sampled blood TCRbeta repertoires from subjects exposed to, actively infected with, or recovered from COVID-19. The repertoires were released in a freely available public database meant as a resource for research on the immune response to SARS-CoV-2. The samples were drawn from two sources: the first 160 participants of the ongoing ImmuneRACE study, and 950 to 1,500 subjects contributed by 6 global collaborators. A de-identified subject ID, COVID-19 status, age in years and sex were almost always included in the sample metadata. Where available, HLA class I and class II types were obtained from metadata supplied by the sample provider rather than from assay-based typing.

Whole blood was collected in K2EDTA tubes by collaborating institutions according to the institutions' own protocols. For TCRbeta analysis, collaborator samples were shipped as frozen whole blood, as isolated PBMCs, or as DNA extracted from either sample type. Study-wide conclusions, independent of this receptor: How much clinical and demographic metadata was included differed by source and by participant, and the metadata was provided uncurated.

Remarks on this clone: Its antigen is still unknown. Per-base qualities were not stored, and no clone one base away is much larger.

CDR3 length: 14 amino acids, cysteine to phenylalanine. Kept here is only the CDR3 DNA, which spans 42 bases and is read in frame from base 1. Relative to germline, V is 4 bases shorter and J is 3 bases shorter, with 8 bases between their ends. The germline V gene provides CDR1 KGHDR and CDR2 SFDVKD. TCRbeta CDR3 regions were amplified from genomic DNA using the immunoSEQ Assay, a bias-controlled multiplex PCR. The paper's data handling went like this. The number of nucleated cells in each sample was estimated by amplification of reference gene primers within the assay. To quantify the absolute abundance of each unique TCRbeta CDR3 rearrangement, sequence reads were collapsed and filtered. For each sample, productive Simpson clonality was calculated by taking the square root of Simpson's diversity index across productive rearrangements. The table comes from immuneACCESS by way of TCRdb, which keeps in-frame sequences with V and J called. Part of the clones is missing from these tables; in studies checked, under half for an unresolved V gene and the rest for unknown reasons. V, J and clone size are those of that table, while D and trimming were read from the DNA. Present in this sample are about 150,000 clones, over 75% of which were seen just once. About 15% of the sample comes from the top ten.

The sample was peripheral blood. The TCR originated in a woman between 40 and 50 years old with acute or convalescent COVID-19. Recombination connected TRBV24-1 to TRBJ2-2; TRBD1 is possibly the D segment (5 matching bases). Read as DNA, the sequence is TGTGCCACCAGTGACAGGGCCGACACCGGGGAGCTGTTTTTT. This encodes CATSDRADTGELFF.